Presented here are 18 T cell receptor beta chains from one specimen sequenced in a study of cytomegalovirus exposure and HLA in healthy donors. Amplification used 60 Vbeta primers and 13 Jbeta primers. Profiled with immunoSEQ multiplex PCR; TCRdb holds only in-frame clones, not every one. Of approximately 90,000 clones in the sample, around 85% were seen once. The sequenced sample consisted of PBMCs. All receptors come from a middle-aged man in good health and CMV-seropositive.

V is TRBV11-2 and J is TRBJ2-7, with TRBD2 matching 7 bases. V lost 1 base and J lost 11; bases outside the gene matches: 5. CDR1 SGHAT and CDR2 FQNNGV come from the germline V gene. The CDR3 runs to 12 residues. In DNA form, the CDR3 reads TGTGCCAGCAGCTTAGGGGGAGGGCAAGAGTACTTC. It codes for CASSLGGGQEYF.

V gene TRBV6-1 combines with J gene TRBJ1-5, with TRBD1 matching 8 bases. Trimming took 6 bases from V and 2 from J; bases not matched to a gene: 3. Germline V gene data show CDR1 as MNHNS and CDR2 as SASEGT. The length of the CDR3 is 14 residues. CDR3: CASSQQGGNQPQHF. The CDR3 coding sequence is TGTGCCAGCAGCCAACAGGGGGGCAATCAGCCCCAGCATTTT.

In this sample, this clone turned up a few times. The CDR3 coding sequence is TGTGCCAGCATACTCGGGACAGCCTTAGCCAAAAACATTCAGTACTTC. Translating gives CASILGTALAKNIQYF. The chain is built from TRBV6-7 and TRBJ2-4; 7 bases map to TRBD1. TRBV6-7 is marked as an open reading frame, function uncertain. The CDR3 consists of 16 residues. Trimming took 7 bases from V and 0 from J; bases not matched to a gene: 9.

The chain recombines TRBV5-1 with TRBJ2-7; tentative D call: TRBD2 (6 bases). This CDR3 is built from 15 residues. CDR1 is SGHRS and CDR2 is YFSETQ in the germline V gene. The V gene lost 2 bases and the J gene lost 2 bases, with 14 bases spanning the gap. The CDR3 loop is CASSLSVAATYEQYF. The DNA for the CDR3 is TGCGCCAGCAGCTTAAGCGTAGCGGCTACCTACGAGCAGTACTTC.

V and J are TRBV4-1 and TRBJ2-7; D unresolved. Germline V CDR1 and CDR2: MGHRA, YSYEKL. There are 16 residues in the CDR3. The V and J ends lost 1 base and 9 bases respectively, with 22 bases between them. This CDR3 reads CASSQGGGGALRGQYF. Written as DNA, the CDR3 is TGCGCCAGCAGCCAAGGAGGTGGCGGTGCCTTACGAGGGCAGTACTTC.

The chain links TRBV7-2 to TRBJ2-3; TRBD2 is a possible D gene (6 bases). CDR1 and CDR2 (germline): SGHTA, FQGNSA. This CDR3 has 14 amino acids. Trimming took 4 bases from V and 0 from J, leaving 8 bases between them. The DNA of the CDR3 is TGTGCCAGCAGCTCGGGACTGAGCACAGATACGCAGTATTTT. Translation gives CASSSGLSTDTQYF.

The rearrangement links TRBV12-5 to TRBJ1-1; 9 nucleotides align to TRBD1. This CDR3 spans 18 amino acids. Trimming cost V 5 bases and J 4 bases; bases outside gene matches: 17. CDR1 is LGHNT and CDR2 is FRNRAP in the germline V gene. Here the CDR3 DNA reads TGTGCTAGTGGTCCTATAAACCGGGACAGGGACTCATCCACTGAAGCTTTCTTT. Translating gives CASGPINRDRDSSTEAFF.

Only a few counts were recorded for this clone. CDR3 in amino acids: CSVVSPAGPNYGYTF. The CDR3 DNA reads as TGCAGCGTTGTCAGTCCGGCGGGGCCTAACTATGGCTACACCTTC. The gene calls are TRBV29-1 and TRBJ1-2; D possibly corresponds to TRBD1 (5 bases). Trimming shortened V by 4 bases and J by 0 bases, and 15 bases separated the two germline ends. Germline values: CDR1 SQVTM, CDR2 ANQGSEA. This CDR3 comprises 15 residues.

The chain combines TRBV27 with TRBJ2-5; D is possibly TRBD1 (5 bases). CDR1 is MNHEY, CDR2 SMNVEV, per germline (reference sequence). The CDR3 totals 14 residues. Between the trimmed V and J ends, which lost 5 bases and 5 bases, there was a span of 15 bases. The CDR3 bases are TGTGCCAGCAGTAAAACAGGCTCACGGGAGACCCAGTACTTC. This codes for CASSKTGSRETQYF.

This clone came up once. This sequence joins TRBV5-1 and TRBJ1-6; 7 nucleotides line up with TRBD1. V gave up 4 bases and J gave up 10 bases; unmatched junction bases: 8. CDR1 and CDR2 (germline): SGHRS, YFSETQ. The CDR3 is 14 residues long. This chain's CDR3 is CASSIDREASPLHF. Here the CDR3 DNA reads TGCGCCAGCAGCATTGACAGGGAGGCCTCACCCCTCCACTTT. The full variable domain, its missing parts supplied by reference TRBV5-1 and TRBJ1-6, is KAGVTQTPRYLIKTRGQQVTLSCSPISGHRSVSWYQQTPGQGLQFLFEYFSETQRNKGNFPGRFSGRQFSNSRSEMNVSTLELGDSALYLCASSIDREASPLHFGNGTRLTVT.

As DNA, the CDR3 is TGTGCCAGCAGCCCCGACAGGTTCTACGAGCAGTACTTC. The encoded protein is CASSPDRFYEQYF. The chain carries TRBV7-2 and TRBJ2-7; TRBD1 is a possible D gene (6 bases). Germline V gene lookup returns CDR1 SGHTA and CDR2 FQGNSA. V shed 5 bases and J shed 3 bases, with 11 bases lying between them. The CDR3 length is 13 residues.

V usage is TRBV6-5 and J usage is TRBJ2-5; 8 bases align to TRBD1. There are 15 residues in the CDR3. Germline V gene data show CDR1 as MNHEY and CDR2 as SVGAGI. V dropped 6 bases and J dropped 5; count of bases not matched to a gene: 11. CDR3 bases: TGTGCCAGCAGATCCGACAGGGGAGGTCGGGAGACCCAGTACTTC. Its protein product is CASRSDRGGRETQYF.

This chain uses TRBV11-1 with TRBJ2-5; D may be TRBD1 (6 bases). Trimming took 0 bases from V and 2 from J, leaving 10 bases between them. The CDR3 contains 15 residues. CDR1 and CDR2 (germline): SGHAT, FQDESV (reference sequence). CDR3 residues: CASSLAGTKQETQYF. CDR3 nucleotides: TGTGCCAGCAGCTTAGCAGGGACAAAACAAGAGACCCAGTACTTC.

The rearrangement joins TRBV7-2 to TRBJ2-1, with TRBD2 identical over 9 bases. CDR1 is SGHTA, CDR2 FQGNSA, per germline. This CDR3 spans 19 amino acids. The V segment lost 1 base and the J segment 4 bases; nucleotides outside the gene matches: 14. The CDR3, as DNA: TGTGCCAGCAGCTTAGTGGTGCGGGGGGGACGGATGCCTTACAATGAGCAGTTCTTC. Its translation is CASSLVVRGGRMPYNEQFF.

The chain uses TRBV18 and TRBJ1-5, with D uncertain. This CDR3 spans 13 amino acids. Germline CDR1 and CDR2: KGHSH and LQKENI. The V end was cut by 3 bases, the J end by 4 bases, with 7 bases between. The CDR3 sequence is CASSPGGNQPQHF. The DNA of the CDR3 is TGTGCCAGCTCACCGGGAGGAAATCAGCCCCAGCATTTT.

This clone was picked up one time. CDR3: CATSRGQAGNQPQHF. CDR3 bases: TGTGCCACCAGCAGAGGACAGGCTGGCAATCAGCCCCAGCATTTT. The V call is TRBV15, the J call TRBJ1-5; weak D call: TRBD1 (6 bases). Trimming cost V 1 base and J 2 bases, with 9 bases left between them. This CDR3 comprises 15 residues. Germline CDR1 LNHNV, CDR2 YYDKDF (reference sequence).

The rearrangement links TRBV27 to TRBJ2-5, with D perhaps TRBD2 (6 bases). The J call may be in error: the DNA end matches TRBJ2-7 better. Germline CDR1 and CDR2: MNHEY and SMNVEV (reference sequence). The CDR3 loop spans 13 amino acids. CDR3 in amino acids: CASSGGLHYEQYF. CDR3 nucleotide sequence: TGTGCCAGCAGTGGGGGACTCCACTACGAGCAGTACTTC.

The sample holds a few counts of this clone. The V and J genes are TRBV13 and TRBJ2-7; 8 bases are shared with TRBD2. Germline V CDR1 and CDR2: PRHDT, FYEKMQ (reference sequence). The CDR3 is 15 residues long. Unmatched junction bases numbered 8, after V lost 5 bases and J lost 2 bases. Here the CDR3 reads CASSPPRGGPYEQYF. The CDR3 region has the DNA TGTGCCAGCAGCCCCCCCCGGGGGGGCCCCTACGAGCAGTACTTC.